The source of this TCR beta chain is a study of blood T cell repertoires in COVID-19. Germline V gives CDR1 SGHRS, CDR2 YFSETQ. CDR3 size: 15 residues. Trimming stripped 4 bases from V and 4 bases from J, with 17 bases between. This clone turned up a few times. Original data processing: The authors estimated nucleated cell counts from reference gene primer amplification. Generated by immunoSEQ multiplex PCR, the TCRdb table keeps only in-frame clones and is missing some. V and J calls and clone size are as listed in that table; D and trimming were resolved from the DNA. This sample has around 200,000 clones, with more than 70% found just once.

Sequenced: peripheral blood. The genes are TRBV5-1 and TRBJ2-5, with TRBD1 as a possible D gene (6 bases). This receptor was taken from a woman aged 45 to 65 with acute or convalescent COVID-19. The CDR3 bases are TGCGCCAGCAGCCCCCCGGGACATTCGAGAGAGACCCAGTACTTC. Protein: CASSPPGHSRETQYF.